The 16 T cell receptor beta chains reported below all come from one sample, sequenced in a study of shared clonotypes between healthy human individuals (dated by TCRdb to 2019 to 2021). Library generation was performed with the immunoSEQ multiplex PCR assay. What TCRdb holds here is the immuneACCESS table cut down to in-frame rearrangements. Part of the clones is not present; checked against another copy, under half of the missing clones reflect an unresolved V gene, and the others are unexplained. This sample is represented by over a million clones; more than 95% of them were singletons. The ten largest clonotypes hold about 1% of the sample. The sequenced sample was naive CD4+ T cells sorted from blood. The sample's cell subset or site label is to be understood as: CD45RA+ positively selected. Source of these receptors: a man younger than 45 in good health.

This CDR3 is CASSIFTRTGFTEAFF. DNA for the CDR3: TGTGCCAGCAGCATATTCACCAGGACAGGGTTCACTGAAGCTTTCTTT. This chain joins TRBV5-4 and TRBJ1-1, with 8 nucleotides matching TRBD1. V lost 4 bases to trimming and J lost 4 bases; unmatched junction nucleotides: 12. Germline values: CDR1 SGHNT, CDR2 YYREEE (reference sequence). There are 16 residues in the CDR3.

This chain joins TRBV28 and TRBJ2-2; the match to TRBD2 covers 9 bases. The CDR3 consists of 16 residues. Germline CDR1 reads MDHEN; CDR2 reads SYDVKM. Trimming cost V 2 bases and J 4 bases; bases outside gene matches: 5. This CDR3 is CASSLVASGTTGELFF. DNA of the CDR3: TGTGCCAGCAGTTTAGTGGCTAGCGGGACCACCGGGGAGCTGTTTTTT.

The chain recombines TRBV27 with TRBJ1-1; 9 bases match TRBD1. Trimming took 6 bases from V and 1 from J; bases not matched to a gene: 3. Germline V gene lookup returns CDR1 MNHEY and CDR2 SMNVEV (reference sequence). The CDR3 is 14 residues long. The CDR3 spells CASRPGQGNTEAFF. The CDR3 region has the DNA TGTGCCAGCAGGCCGGGACAGGGGAACACTGAAGCTTTCTTT.

The chain employs TRBV30 and TRBJ2-6; D remains ambiguous. Trimming removed 4 bases at V and 2 bases at J, with 6 bases between. The CDR3 runs 13 residues. Germline loops: CDR1 GTSNPN, CDR2 SVGIG (reference sequence). The CDR3 reads CAWTPTGANVLTF. CDR3 bases: TGTGCCTGGACGCCTACTGGGGCCAACGTCCTGACTTTC.

The chain carries TRBV4-2 and TRBJ2-6; a weak D match, TRBD1 (6 bases). Germline lookup yields CDR1 LGHNA and CDR2 YNFKEQ. The CDR3 sequence is 15 residues long. Trimming took 6 bases from V and 2 from J, leaving 11 bases between them. The CDR3 loop is CASSITGTGANVLTF. The CDR3 DNA reads as TGTGCCAGCAGTATTACAGGGACTGGGGCCAACGTCCTGACTTTC.

The rearrangement links TRBV27 to TRBJ1-5; a weak D match, TRBD1 (5 bases). This CDR3 comprises 14 residues. Germline V gene data show CDR1 as MNHEY and CDR2 as SMNVEV (reference sequence). Deletions cut 3 bases from V and 5 bases from J, with 11 bases between. The CDR3 sequence: CASSLRGVDQPQHF. The CDR3, as DNA: TGTGCCAGCAGTTTGAGGGGAGTGGATCAGCCCCAGCATTTT.

This chain joins TRBV10-3 and TRBJ2-2, with TRBD1 as a possible D gene (6 bases). V lost 4 bases and J lost 4, with 13 bases in between. Germline values: CDR1 ENHRY, CDR2 SYGVKD. The CDR3 runs to 15 residues. The CDR3 spells CAISAREGGTGELFF. The CDR3 DNA reads as TGTGCCATCAGTGCCAGGGAAGGGGGCACCGGGGAGCTGTTTTTT.

The chain is built from TRBV5-1 and TRBJ2-1, with D possibly TRBD1 on 6 matching bases. CDR3 size: 14 residues. The ends were cut back, 7 bases at V and 1 base at J, with 12 bases in the middle. Germline lookup yields CDR1 SGHRS and CDR2 YFSETQ. The CDR3 DNA follows: TGCGCCAGCGGGGGCCACGGTTCCTACAATGAGCAGTTCTTC. This codes for CASGGHGSYNEQFF.

The chain is built from TRBV11-2 and TRBJ2-7, with D perhaps matching TRBD2 (6 bases). The germline CDR1 and CDR2 sequences are SGHAT and FQNNGV. The V gene lost 0 bases and the J gene lost 9 bases, with 12 bases spanning the gap. The CDR3 length is 13 residues. The CDR3 is CASSLESRDLQYF. CDR3 in DNA: TGTGCCAGCAGCTTAGAGTCGCGGGACTTGCAGTACTTC.

This clone was detected a few times. The chain recombines TRBV6-6 with TRBJ1-3, with 7 bases matching TRBD1. Germline V gene lookup returns CDR1 MNHNY and CDR2 SVGAGI (reference sequence). V was clipped by 0 bases and J by 6 bases; unmatched bases: 8. The CDR3 extends over 16 amino acids. CDR3 sequence: CASSYSTTGMENTIYF. CDR3 in DNA: TGTGCCAGCAGTTACTCAACGACAGGGATGGAAAACACCATATATTTT.

The rearrangement uses TRBV5-6 and TRBJ1-1; a possible D gene is TRBD1 (5 bases). CDR3 length: 16 residues. V lost 2 bases and J 1 base, leaving 15 bases between the germline ends. CDR1 is SGHDT, CDR2 YYEEEE, per germline. The DNA of the CDR3 is TGTGCCAGCAGCTTAGAGGGGTTTCTTAGGAACACTGAAGCTTTCTTT. Its protein product is CASSLEGFLRNTEAFF.

The CDR3 here is CASTPPGGSPEQFF. Here the CDR3 DNA reads TGTGCCAGCACCCCCCCGGGAGGGTCCCCTGAGCAGTTCTTC. The V gene is TRBV11-1, the J gene TRBJ2-1, with 8 bases that match TRBD2. The CDR3 sequence is 14 residues long. From germline, CDR1 is SGHAT and CDR2 FQDESV (reference sequence). J was trimmed by 9 bases and V by 7 bases; bases with no gene match: 11.

The V and J genes are TRBV20-1 and TRBJ2-7; D gene uncertain. Trimming took off 5 bases at V and 8 bases at J, with 13 bases between the two ends. From germline, CDR1 is DFQATT and CDR2 SNEGSKA (reference sequence). This CDR3 has 11 residues. Here the CDR3 reads CSAFSTPQQYF. CDR3 DNA: TGCAGTGCTTTCTCGACCCCTCAGCAGTACTTC.

To note about this clone: This sample includes further DNA sequences coding for the same CDR3. J is TRBJ2-2 and V is TRBV7-9, with 9 nucleotides matching TRBD1. The V gene's germline CDR1 is SEHNR and CDR2 FQNEAQ (reference sequence). Losses at the gene ends were 1 base for V and 1 base for J; bases not matched to a gene: 1. The CDR3 is 16 amino acids. The CDR3 sequence is CASSLVGQGNTGELFF. DNA for the CDR3: TGTGCCAGCAGCTTAGTGGGACAGGGGAACACCGGGGAGCTGTTTTTT.

The chain combines TRBV19 with TRBJ2-1; 8 bases map to TRBD2. This CDR3 is built from 15 residues. Germline lookup yields CDR1 LNHDA and CDR2 SQIVND (reference sequence). Trimming removed 6 bases from V and 9 bases from J; junction bases left unmatched: 13. The CDR3 nucleotides read TGTGCCAGTAGCCCCCTTCGAGCGGGAGTCGGTGAGCAGTTCTTC. Translation: CASSPLRAGVGEQFF.

J is TRBJ1-3 and V is TRBV7-9; D remains ambiguous. The length of the CDR3 is 14 residues. Germline-derived CDR1 and CDR2 are SEHNR and FQNEAQ (reference sequence). V lost 2 bases, J lost 4 bases, and 9 bases lay in between. CDR3 sequence (DNA): TGTGCCAGCAGCTTATTATATCCCGGAAACACCATATATTTT. Amino acids: CASSLLYPGNTIYF.